Each of the 7 T cell receptor beta chains below was sequenced from the same sample in a study of cytomegalovirus exposure and HLA in healthy donors. The PCR contained 60 Vbeta and 13 Jbeta primers. Profiled with immunoSEQ multiplex PCR; TCRdb holds only in-frame clones, not every one. The sample contains roughly 150,000 clones, 70% to 75% of which appear only once. The sequenced material came from PBMCs. Source of these receptors: a woman in her 30s in good health and CMV-seronegative.

This clone has more than one count but fewer than ten. This chain links TRBV6-1 with TRBJ2-4; 9 nucleotides match TRBD1. There are 13 residues in the CDR3. CDR1 is MNHNS, CDR2 SASEGT, per germline. V lost 7 bases and J lost 8; bases outside the gene matches: 6. CDR3 nucleotides: TGTGCCAGCACCTCGGGACAGGGCGACATTCAGTACTTC. It translates to CASTSGQGDIQYF.

The CDR3 spells CASSYLQETQYF. In DNA, the CDR3 is TGTGCCAGCAGCTATTTACAAGAGACCCAGTACTTC. The rearrangement joins TRBV28 to TRBJ2-5; D gene uncertain. Trimming stripped 6 bases from V and 2 bases from J, with 7 bases between. This CDR3 has 12 amino acids. Germline V gene sequence: CDR1 MDHEN, CDR2 SYDVKM.

The chain carries TRBV6-6 and TRBJ1-5; 7 bases match TRBD1. Germline V gene lookup returns CDR1 MNHNY and CDR2 SVGAGI (reference sequence). V shed 6 bases and J 5 bases; nucleotides not matched to a gene: 7. This CDR3 has 14 amino acids. CDR3 amino acids: CASSFDREDQPQHF. The CDR3 coding sequence is TGTGCCAGCAGCTTCGACAGGGAGGATCAGCCCCAGCATTTT.

Written as DNA, the CDR3 is TGCGCCAGCAGCCCGATAGCGGCCATACCTACGGAGCAGTACTTC. Protein: CASSPIAAIPTEQYF. This rearrangement joins TRBV5-1 to TRBJ2-7; a possible D gene is TRBD2 (6 bases). V was shortened by 4 bases and J by 7 bases, with 21 bases between the two germline ends. The CDR3 is made up of 15 amino acids. Germline V CDR1 and CDR2: SGHRS, YFSETQ. The whole variable domain, filled in from reference TRBV5-1 and TRBJ2-7, reads KAGVTQTPRYLIKTRGQQVTLSCSPISGHRSVSWYQQTPGQGLQFLFEYFSETQRNKGNFPGRFSGRQFSNSRSEMNVSTLELGDSALYLCASSPIAAIPTEQYFGPGTRLTVT.

V and J are TRBV5-1 and TRBJ2-3; tentative D call: TRBD2 (6 bases). The CDR3 extends over 18 amino acids. Germline CDR1 is SGHRS and CDR2 is YFSETQ. The V gene lost 0 bases and the J gene lost 0 bases, with 17 bases spanning the gap. The CDR3 loop reads CASSLVSGRLSSTDTQYF. Here the CDR3 DNA reads TGCGCCAGCAGCTTGGTAAGCGGGCGTCTGTCTAGCACAGATACGCAGTATTTT.

This clone was detected a few times. J is TRBJ2-7 and V is TRBV20-1; D not resolved. The CDR3 spans 11 residues. Germline V gene lookup returns CDR1 DFQATT and CDR2 SNEGSKA (reference sequence). Trimming shortened V by 0 bases and J by 3 bases, and 3 bases separated the two germline ends. CDR3 sequence reads: CSARDNYEQYF. In nucleotides, the CDR3 is TGCAGTGCTAGAGACAACTACGAGCAGTACTTC.

This clone was counted a few times. The chain links TRBV6-1 to TRBJ2-7, with a possible D match to TRBD1 (6 bases). The germline V gene encodes CDR1 MNHNS and CDR2 SASEGT. V gave up 2 bases and J gave up 3 bases, with 17 bases separating them. The CDR3 sequence is 16 residues long. CDR3 in DNA: TGTGCCAGCAGTGAACGGGCCAGGGGCGAGGGCTACGAGCAGTACGTC. Amino acids: CASSERARGEGYEQYV.